This TCR beta chain was identified during a study of blood T cells in healthy people across ages. Overall study results and limits: There was a strong correlation between TCR beta diversity and naive T cell percentage.

The CDR3 is 14 residues long. V was pared by 9 bases and J by 8 bases, with 12 bases of the junction left unmatched. CDR1 is MNHNY, CDR2 SVGAGI, per germline (reference sequence). The authors ran a second PCR of about 7 to 11 cycles using a sample-barcoded 5' primer and a J-beta primer mix. TCRdb redid the calling of the 5' RACE reads with MiXCR, one entry per CDR3 protein. Counted here are some 930,000 distinct CDR3 sequences, about 28% occurring once; the ten biggest clones make up roughly 10%. This clonotype was recorded a few times. The antigen remains undetermined. A minimum of 7 million PBMCs was isolated per sample. These same data were also listed under a study on T cells of mothers and their children. That report notes: Both sample barcodes and 2-4 random nucleotides came from the M1S primer of the second PCR.

Sample: blood. The chain employs TRBV6-6 and TRBJ1-4, with 7 bases lining up with TRBD1. The receptor comes from a woman aged 40 to 50 in good health. CDR3 in amino acids: CASTPQGVREKLFF. Here the CDR3 DNA reads TGTGCCAGTACTCCTCAGGGGGTCCGGGAAAAACTGTTTTTT.